Presented here are 10 T cell receptor beta chains from one specimen sequenced in a study of blood T cell repertoires in COVID-19. Repertoires were generated with immunoSEQ multiplex PCR, while TCRdb's copy carries only in-frame clones and drops some. The repertoire holds under 20,000 clones, with 77% as singletons. The sample was peripheral blood. Every receptor here comes from a man between 65 and 85 years old with COVID-19, enrolled during active disease.

The chain is built from TRBV4-3 and TRBJ1-1, with TRBD1 as a possible D gene (6 bases). The V gene lost 0 bases and the J gene lost 2 bases, with 13 bases spanning the gap. The CDR3 length is 16 residues. CDR1 and CDR2 from the germline V gene are LGHNA and YSLEER. Written as DNA, the CDR3 is TGCGCCAGCAGCCAAGATCCCCAGGACAGAAACACTGAAGCTTTCTTT. It encodes CASSQDPQDRNTEAFF.

This chain connects TRBV19 to TRBJ1-3; perhaps TRBD1 as D (6 bases). Trimming cost V 3 bases and J 0 bases, with 24 bases left between them. The CDR3 spans 20 residues. Per the germline V gene, CDR1 is LNHDA and CDR2 is SQIVND (reference sequence). The CDR3 coding sequence is TGTGCCAGTAGTATTCTCCCACCCGGGACACCCCGCATCTCTGGAAACACCATATATTTT. Its protein is CASSILPPGTPRISGNTIYF.

In this sample, this clone turned up a few times. This chain joins TRBV7-9 and TRBJ1-6; tentatively, D is TRBD1 (5 bases). This CDR3 spans 15 amino acids. Trimming removed 1 base at V and 8 bases at J, with 12 bases between. Germline lookup yields CDR1 SEHNR and CDR2 FQNEAQ (reference sequence). CDR3 DNA: TGTGCCAGCAGCTTAGACCACAGGATGGATTCACCCCTCCACTTT. This gives the protein CASSLDHRMDSPLHF. The full variable domain, its missing parts supplied by reference TRBV7-9 and TRBJ1-6, is DTGVSQNPRHKITKRGQNVTFRCDPISEHNRLYWYRQTLGQGPEFLTYFQNEAQLEKSRLLSDRFSAERPKGSFSTLEIQRTEQGDSAMYLCASSLDHRMDSPLHFGNGTRLTVT.

The chain couples TRBV28 to TRBJ1-2; maybe TRBD1 (5 bases). The CDR3 extends over 13 amino acids. The germline V gene has CDR1 MDHEN and CDR2 SYDVKM. V was clipped by 3 bases and J by 5 bases, with 10 bases between them. Here the CDR3 reads CASSLEQAYGYTF. The CDR3 nucleotides read TGTGCCAGCAGTTTGGAACAGGCATATGGCTACACCTTC.

V gene TRBV5-1 combines with J gene TRBJ2-7; D is possibly TRBD1 (7 bases). CDR1 and CDR2 from the germline V gene are SGHRS and YFSETQ. The CDR3 runs to 15 residues. V was trimmed by 0 bases and J by 6 bases, leaving 16 bases between them. Here the CDR3 DNA reads TGCGCCAGCAGCTTGGTTACAGGGGCGGGGTCCGAGCAGTACTTC. Translating it yields CASSLVTGAGSEQYF. Full variable domain (rest looked up from reference TRBV5-1 and TRBJ2-7): KAGVTQTPRYLIKTRGQQVTLSCSPISGHRSVSWYQQTPGQGLQFLFEYFSETQRNKGNFPGRFSGRQFSNSRSEMNVSTLELGDSALYLCASSLVTGAGSEQYFGPGTRLTVT.

In this sample, this clone turned up once. V usage is TRBV5-5 and J usage is TRBJ2-3, with 9 bases fitting TRBD1. The junction had 5 bases not matched to a gene; V was cut back by 4 bases and J by 2 bases. There are 15 residues in the CDR3. Per the germline V gene, CDR1 is SGHKS and CDR2 is YYEKEE (reference sequence). The CDR3 region has the DNA TGTGCCAGCAGCGGGGGACAGGGAAACACAGATACGCAGTATTTT. It specifies CASSGGQGNTDTQYF.

V and J are TRBV28 and TRBJ1-1; D is unresolved. The CDR3 is made up of 17 amino acids. Germline V lookup: CDR1 MDHEN, CDR2 SYDVKM. V lost 4 bases and J 3 bases, leaving 21 bases between the germline ends. CDR3 sequence reads: CASSSSGSPRADTEAFF. The CDR3, as DNA: TGTGCCAGCAGTTCGTCGGGATCACCAAGGGCGGACACTGAAGCTTTCTTT.

The V and J genes are TRBV5-6 and TRBJ1-2; 7 bases fit TRBD1. Germline assignment: CDR1 SGHDT and CDR2 YYEEEE. CDR3 length: 12 amino acids. The ends lost 4 bases at V and 8 bases at J; junction bases unmatched: 5. The CDR3 sequence: CASSPQGIGYTF. Here the CDR3 DNA reads TGTGCCAGCAGCCCACAGGGGATCGGCTACACCTTC.

The chain combines TRBV5-5 with TRBJ1-3, with D possibly matching TRBD1 (6 bases). The CDR3 runs to 15 residues. Germline assignment: CDR1 SGHKS and CDR2 YYEKEE (reference sequence). V shed 0 bases and J shed 3 bases, with 10 bases lying between them. The CDR3 DNA follows: TGTGCCAGCAGCTTGGTAGGACAGAGTGGAAACACCATATATTTT. This sequence encodes CASSLVGQSGNTIYF.

The rearrangement uses TRBV5-1 and TRBJ2-3, with 9 bases lining up with TRBD2. CDR1 and CDR2 (germline): SGHRS, YFSETQ. With 3 bases clipped from V and 4 bases from J, the junction kept 6 bases outside the gene matches. The CDR3 contains 15 residues. The CDR3 sequence is CASSSGTSRADTQYF. Here the CDR3 DNA reads TGCGCCAGCAGCTCCGGGACTAGCCGCGCAGATACGCAGTATTTT.